This entry is about one TCR beta chain. This clone is a singleton in its sample. Its antigen is unknown. There are no base qualities to consult, and no much larger clone falls within one base. This specimen comes from a study of cytotoxic CD8 clonotypes in ibrutinib-treated CLL (TCRdb year 2021). Looking at the study overall: The cohort had ten to twelve relapsed/refractory and approximately 14 treatment-naive patients; roughly 17 were IGHV unmutated. Partial responses were observed in about 25 patients and complete responses in 2; after a median follow-up of roughly 62 months, remission was maintained in approximately 15 patients and progression was observed in approximately 12. The response samples were drawn at a median of 12 months into treatment, with a range of roughly 6 to 40 months. An average of about 250,000 productive templates and approximately 91,000 productive rearrangements was obtained per sample. Longitudinal samples were obtainable from about 30% of the roughly 90 participants in the trial. Cryopreserved peripheral blood mononuclear cells were collected before treatment, at response, and at either disease progression or sustained remission. Patients were still on ibrutinib when every remission and progressive disease sample was collected. The paper's findings and limits, for the study overall: At ibrutinib response clonality went up, during sustained remission it held steady, and at progression it dropped back toward baseline. At baseline, clonality was higher than in age-matched healthy donors and showed a strong correlation with circulating CD8+ T-cell counts. Sustained-remission and progressing patients did not have matched sampling times, and lymph node repertoires were not examined. Public clonotypes were rare and either shrank or stayed stable during treatment, and the rise in clonality at ibrutinib response reflected expansion of private clonotypes.

Each clonotype received, on average, around 10x coverage in deep resolution sequencing performed on a MiSeq, where the target depth lay between 1 in 1 million and 1 in 200,000 T cells. The immunoSEQ hsTCRB Kit was used to generate the TCR beta libraries. Under the source paper's analysis protocol: The data were analyzed with ImmunoSEQ Analyzer and ImmunoSEQ Data Assistant, and V, D and J gene assignments followed IMGT definitions. Clonality, with values ranging from 0 to 1, was calculated as one minus the normalized Shannon entropy of productive rearrangement frequencies. Only overrepresented clonotypes making up at least 0.05% of each patient's repertoire were included in the public clonotype analysis. Repertoires from approximately 12 age-matched healthy donors in immuneACCESS were used as clonality controls. TCRdb limited this immuneACCESS table to in-frame rearrangements with V and J called. A share of clones is missing; checked studies link under half to unresolved V genes, and the rest is unexplained. That table furnishes V, J and clone size, whereas the DNA furnished D and trimming. Across this sample there are more than 200,000 clones, with around 70% seen only once. In total, the top ten clones hold roughly 5.9% of the sample.

Explained via the paper, the time point label denotes: 12 months on ibrutinib. For TCR beta library preparation, roughly 2.2 micrograms of genomic DNA was extracted from cryopreserved PBMCs. Longitudinal blood samples from CLL patients receiving ibrutinib monotherapy were subjected to high-throughput TCR beta sequencing. The patients took part in an open-label, single-center phase 2 trial of ibrutinib monotherapy. Cut back by 0 bases and 2 bases, the V and J ends lie 22 bases apart. CDR1 LGHNA and CDR2 YNFKEQ were looked up in the germline V gene. Its CDR3 holds 19 amino acids, cysteine through phenylalanine. The entry retains the CDR3 DNA only, 57 bases that are in frame from base 1.

The material sequenced was PBMCs, taken after 12 months of ibrutinib treatment. The sequence was collected from a human donor with chronic lymphocytic leukemia. The chain was built from TRBV4-2 and TRBJ1-2; the best D guess is TRBD1, with 5 bases matching. The encoded CDR3 is CASSQDELAPLEGNYGYTF. The DNA is TGTGCCAGCAGCCAAGATGAATTGGCCCCCCTGGAGGGGAACTATGGCTACACCTTC.